These T cell receptor beta chains were read from a single sample in a study of early T cells in non-severe SARS-CoV-2 infection. TCRdb re-called the 5' RACE reads through MiXCR, storing one row per CDR3 protein. Seen here are 60,000 to 75,000 distinct CDR3 sequences, roughly an eighth observed once, and the top ten hold 5% to 7%. Sample: whole blood, taken at baseline. These receptors came from an adult who was a healthcare worker with PCR-confirmed SARS-CoV-2 infection or an uninfected control (not recorded which). Both conserved end residues are part of each CDR3. A D gene is named only where the DNA matches it firmly. Rows may omit the clone size; those that give it use once, few, many or a size class.

TRBV18,TRBD2,TRBJ2-1,-,TGTGCCAGCCAACTAGCGGGGTCCTACAATGAGCAGTTCTTC,CASQLAGSYNEQFF
TRBV5-5,-,TRBJ1-1,-,TGTGCCAGCAGCTTGCGCCCGAACACTGAAGCTTTCTTT,CASSLRPNTEAFF
TRBV3-1,-,TRBJ2-1,many,TGTGCCAGCAGCCAAGTGTCCCAGGGTTGGTTCTTC,CASSQVSQGWFF
TRBV12-3/TRBV12-4,-,TRBJ2-3,-,TGTGCCAGCAGTTTCCGGTCCCCGGATACGCAGTATTTT,CASSFRSPDTQYF
TRBV7-3,-,TRBJ2-1,few,TGTGCCAGCAGCACGGACAGCCAGAATGAGCAGTTCTTC,CASSTDSQNEQFF
TRBV12-3/TRBV12-4,TRBD1,TRBJ2-5,-,TGTGCCAGCAGACGGACAGGGACGACCCAGTACTTC,CASRRTGTTQYF
TRBV20-1,TRBD2,TRBJ2-2,few,TGCAGTGCTAGAGGGACTAGCGGGGGATTCCTCACCGGGGAGCTGTTTTTT,CSARGTSGGFLTGELFF
TRBV9,-,TRBJ2-5,-,TGTGCCAGCAGCGTAGAAGTGACGCAGGAGACCCAGTACTTC,CASSVEVTQETQYF
TRBV29-1,TRBD1,TRBJ2-1,-,TGCAGCGTTGAGAGCGGGACAGGGAATCTCTACAATGAGCAGTTCTTC,CSVESGTGNLYNEQFF
TRBV12-5,TRBD1,TRBJ2-7,many,TGTGCTAGTGGTTTGGGGGACAGGGCTTCCTACGAGCAGTACTTC,CASGLGDRASYEQYF
TRBV14,-,TRBJ2-6,few,TGTGCCAGCAGCCATGGCTCGGGGGCCAACGTCCTGACTTTC,CASSHGSGANVLTF
TRBV10-2,-,TRBJ2-1,few,TGCGCCAGCAGTGACAGCCTTTACAATGAGCAGTTCTTC,CASSDSLYNEQFF
TRBV3-1,-,TRBJ2-1,many,TGTGCCAGCAGCCCCCCAAGGGCTCCTCCGTTCTTC,CASSPPRAPPFF
TRBV2,-,TRBJ1-2,many,TGTGCCAGCAGCTTAGACGGAGGTTTTTATGGCTACACCTTC,CASSLDGGFYGYTF
TRBV20-1,-,TRBJ2-1,few,TGCAGTGCTGGGACCGACTACGAGCAGTTCTTC,CSAGTDYEQFF
TRBV12-3/TRBV12-4,-,TRBJ2-7,few,TGTGCCAGCAGTTGGGACACTCCCTACGAGCAGTACTTC,CASSWDTPYEQYF
TRBV15,-,TRBJ1-5,few,TGTGCCACCAGCAGAGCGGCGTACGAGCCCCAGCATTTT,CATSRAAYEPQHF
TRBV7-9,-,TRBJ2-3,few,TGTGCCAGCAGCTTATTAGGGGAGAGCACAGATACGCAGTATTTT,CASSLLGESTDTQYF
TRBV6-1,TRBD2,TRBJ2-5,few,TGTGCCAGCAGTGAGGCTAGCGGGATAAAGACCCAGTACTTC,CASSEASGIKTQYF
TRBV7-2,-,TRBJ2-7,-,TGTGCCAGCAGCTTAGGTCCAAGGAGGGAGCAGTACTTC,CASSLGPRREQYF
TRBV12-3/TRBV12-4,-,TRBJ1-2,many,TGTGCCAGCAGTTTCGACAGCAAAAACTATGGCTACACCTTC,CASSFDSKNYGYTF
TRBV9,-,TRBJ2-7,few,TGTGCCAGCAGCGTAGCCGCGACCCCCTACGAGCAGTACTTC,CASSVAATPYEQYF
TRBV6-1,TRBD2,TRBJ2-7,-,TGTGCCAGCAGTGTAACTAGCGGGGGGTCCGAGCAGTACTTC,CASSVTSGGSEQYF
TRBV25-1,-,TRBJ1-1,many,TGTGCCAGCAGTTCCCAGGGGCAGGGTGAAGCTTTCTTT,CASSSQGQGEAFF
TRBV30,-,TRBJ2-5,-,TGTGCCTGTGATGGAGGAAGAGAGAAGACATTCCAAGAGACCCAGTACTTC,CACDGGREKTFQETQYF
TRBV6-2/TRBV6-3,-,TRBJ2-5,-,TGTGCCAGCAGTTACTGGCCAGCCCAAGAGACCCAGTACTTC,CASSYWPAQETQYF
TRBV18,TRBD2,TRBJ2-1,many,TGTGCCAGCTCACCTTGGCTGGCTAGCGGGACCTACAATGAGCAGTTCTTC,CASSPWLASGTYNEQFF
TRBV7-6,-,TRBJ1-3,-,TGTGCCAGCAGCTTAGGGGGAACTGGAAACACCATATATTTT,CASSLGGTGNTIYF
TRBV20-1,-,TRBJ1-1,-,TGCAGTGCCCTGGGGGGTCGGGACACTGAAGCTTTCTTT,CSALGGRDTEAFF
TRBV10-3,TRBD1,TRBJ1-2,few,TGTGCCATCAAGTCGACAGGGTATGGCTACACCTTC,CAIKSTGYGYTF
TRBV20-1,-,TRBJ2-5,many,TGCAGTGCCAGACCGCCGTACCAAGAGACCCAGTACTTC,CSARPPYQETQYF
TRBV5-1,-,TRBJ2-2,few,TGCGCCAGCAGCCGGGACACCGGGGAGCTGTTTTTT,CASSRDTGELFF
TRBV7-9,-,TRBJ2-1,-,TGTGCCAGCAGCTTAGTTGGGGGAGAGTCCTACAATGAGCAGTTCTTC,CASSLVGGESYNEQFF
TRBV12-5,TRBD1,TRBJ2-2,few,TGTGCTAGTGGTGCGGGACAGGGCTCCACCGGGGAGCTGTTTTTT,CASGAGQGSTGELFF
TRBV7-2,-,TRBJ2-5,few,TGTGCCAGCAGCTCCCGGGTCCAAGAGACCCAGTACTTC,CASSSRVQETQYF